This T cell receptor (beta chain) was captured by sequencing in a study of T cell responses to AZD1222 COVID-19 vaccine. Study-wide results and caveats: Clonal diversity was possibly underestimated, and white British individuals and females predominated among donors. Reports say nearly half of spike-specific TCRs go after unmutated variant regions.

About this clone: Its target is not known.

Profiled with immunoSEQ multiplex PCR; TCRdb holds only in-frame clones, not every one. The table records around 97,000 clones, 88% of them present only once. The input for sequencing was peripheral blood, taken on day 0 of AZD1222 vaccination. This receptor was taken from an adult in good health.

The CDR3 sequence: CASSQGQVHTEAFF. CDR3 bases: TGCGCCAGCAGCCAAGGACAGGTCCACACTGAAGCTTTCTTT. The gene calls are TRBV5-1 and TRBJ1-1; TRBD1 aligns across 7 bases. The CDR3 length is 14 residues. Germline V gene lookup returns CDR1 SGHRS and CDR2 YFSETQ. The ends lost 4 bases at V and 3 bases at J; junction bases unmatched: 6.